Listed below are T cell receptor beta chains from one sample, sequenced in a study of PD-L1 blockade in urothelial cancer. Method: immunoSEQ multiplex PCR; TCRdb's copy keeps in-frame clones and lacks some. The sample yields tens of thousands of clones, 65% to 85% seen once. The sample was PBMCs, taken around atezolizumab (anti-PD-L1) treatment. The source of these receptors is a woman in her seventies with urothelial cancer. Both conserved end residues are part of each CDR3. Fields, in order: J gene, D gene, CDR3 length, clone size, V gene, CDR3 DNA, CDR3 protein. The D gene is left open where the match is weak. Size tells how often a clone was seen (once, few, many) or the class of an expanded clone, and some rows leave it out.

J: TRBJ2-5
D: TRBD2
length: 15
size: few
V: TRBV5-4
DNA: TGTGCCAGCAGCTTTAAGCGGGAGGGCCTCGAGACCCAGTACTTC
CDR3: CASSFKREGLETQYF

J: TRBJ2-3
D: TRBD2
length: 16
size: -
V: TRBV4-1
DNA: TGCGCCAGCAGTATCGGTGTGGGAGGGATAATCGATACGCAGTATTTT
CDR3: CASSIGVGGIIDTQYF

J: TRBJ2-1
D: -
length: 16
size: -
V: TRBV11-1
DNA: TGTGCCAGCAGCCCTACCCGGGGAAACTCCTACAATGAGCAGTTCTTC
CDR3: CASSPTRGNSYNEQFF

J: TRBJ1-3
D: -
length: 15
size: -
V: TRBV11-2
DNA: TGTGCCAGCAGCTTAGCTCCTATCTCTGGAAACACCATATATTTT
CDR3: CASSLAPISGNTIYF

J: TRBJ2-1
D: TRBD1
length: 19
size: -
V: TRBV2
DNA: TGTGCCAGCAGTGAAGGCCTACTGCGTCGGACAGGCCGATTGGATGAGCAGTTCTTC
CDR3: CASSEGLLRRTGRLDEQFF

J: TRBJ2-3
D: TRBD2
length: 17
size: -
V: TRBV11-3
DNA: TGTGCCAGCAGCCCGCGGACTAGCGGGACCTTCACAGATACGCAGTATTTT
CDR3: CASSPRTSGTFTDTQYF

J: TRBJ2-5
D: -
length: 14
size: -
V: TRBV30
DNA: TGTGCCTGGAGCCCTAACGGAGTGCAAGAGACCCAGTACTTC
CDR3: CAWSPNGVQETQYF

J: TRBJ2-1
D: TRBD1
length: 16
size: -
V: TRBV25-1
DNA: TGTGCCAGCAGTAAAGACGGGACAGGGCCGTACAATGAGCAGTTCTTC
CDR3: CASSKDGTGPYNEQFF

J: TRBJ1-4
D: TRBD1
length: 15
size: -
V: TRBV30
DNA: TGTGCCTGGAGTGTACTGGCAGGGGGTCGTGAAAAACTGTTTTTT
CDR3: CAWSVLAGGREKLFF

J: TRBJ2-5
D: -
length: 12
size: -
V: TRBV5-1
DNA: TGCGCCAGCAGCTGGGGGGAAGAGACCCAGTACTTC
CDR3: CASSWGEETQYF

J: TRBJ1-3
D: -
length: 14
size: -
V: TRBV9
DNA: TGTGCCAGCAGCGCAACATACTCTGGAAACACCATATATTTT
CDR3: CASSATYSGNTIYF

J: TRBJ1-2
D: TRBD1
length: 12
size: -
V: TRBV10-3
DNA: TGTGCCATCAGTCCCGACAGGGAAGGCTACACCTTC
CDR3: CAISPDREGYTF

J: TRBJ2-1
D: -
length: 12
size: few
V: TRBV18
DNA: TGTGCCAGCTCACCAGGGGCTAATGAGCAGTTCTTC
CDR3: CASSPGANEQFF

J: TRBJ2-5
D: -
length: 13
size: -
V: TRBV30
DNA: TGTGCCTGGAGTCCCCAGACACAAGAGACCCAGTACTTC
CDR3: CAWSPQTQETQYF

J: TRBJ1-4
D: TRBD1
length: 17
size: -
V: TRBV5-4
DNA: TGTGCCAGCAGCCGGCGGGACAGGAACCCTTCAGGGGAAAAACTGTTTTTT
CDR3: CASSRRDRNPSGEKLFF

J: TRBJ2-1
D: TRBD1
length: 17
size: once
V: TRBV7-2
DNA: TGTGCCAGCAGCTTATACCCACAGGGGGCTAGTAACAATGAGCAGTTCTTC
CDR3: CASSLYPQGASNNEQFF

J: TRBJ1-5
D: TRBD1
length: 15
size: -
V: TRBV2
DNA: TGTGCCAGCAGTGGGACAGGGGGCGGTCATCAGCCCCAGCATTTT
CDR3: CASSGTGGGHQPQHF